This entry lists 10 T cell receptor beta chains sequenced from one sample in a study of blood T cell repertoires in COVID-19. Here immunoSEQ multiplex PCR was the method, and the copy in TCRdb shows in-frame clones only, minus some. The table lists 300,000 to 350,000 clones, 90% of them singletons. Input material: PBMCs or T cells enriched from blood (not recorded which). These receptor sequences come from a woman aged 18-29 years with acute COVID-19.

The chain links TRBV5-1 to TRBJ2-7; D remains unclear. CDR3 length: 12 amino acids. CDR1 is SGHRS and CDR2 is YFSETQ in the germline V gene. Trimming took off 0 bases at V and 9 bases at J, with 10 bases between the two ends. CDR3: CASSLERRRQYF. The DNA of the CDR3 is TGCGCCAGCAGCTTGGAACGGCGGCGGCAGTACTTC. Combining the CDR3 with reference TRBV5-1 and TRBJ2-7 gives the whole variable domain KAGVTQTPRYLIKTRGQQVTLSCSPISGHRSVSWYQQTPGQGLQFLFEYFSETQRNKGNFPGRFSGRQFSNSRSEMNVSTLELGDSALYLCASSLERRRQYFGPGTRLTVT.

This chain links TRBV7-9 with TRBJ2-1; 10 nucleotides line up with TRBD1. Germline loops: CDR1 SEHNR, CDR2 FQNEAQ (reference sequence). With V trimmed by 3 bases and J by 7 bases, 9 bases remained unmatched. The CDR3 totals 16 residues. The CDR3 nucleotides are TGTGCCAGCAGCTTGGTGGAGACAGGGGGCGGGAATGAGCAGTTCTTC. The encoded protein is CASSLVETGGGNEQFF.

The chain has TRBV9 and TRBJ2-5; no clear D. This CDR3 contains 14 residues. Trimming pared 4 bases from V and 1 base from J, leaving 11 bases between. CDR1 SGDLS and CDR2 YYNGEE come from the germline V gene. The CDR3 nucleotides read TGTGCCAGCAGCTCTTCCCCCCCCCAAGAGACCCAGTACTTC. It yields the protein CASSSSPPQETQYF.

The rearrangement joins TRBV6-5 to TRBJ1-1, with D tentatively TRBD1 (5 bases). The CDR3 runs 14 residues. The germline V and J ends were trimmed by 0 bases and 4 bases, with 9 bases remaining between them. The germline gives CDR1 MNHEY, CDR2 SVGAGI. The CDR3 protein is CASSYSRQPTEAFF. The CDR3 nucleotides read TGTGCCAGCAGTTACTCCAGACAGCCCACTGAAGCTTTCTTT.

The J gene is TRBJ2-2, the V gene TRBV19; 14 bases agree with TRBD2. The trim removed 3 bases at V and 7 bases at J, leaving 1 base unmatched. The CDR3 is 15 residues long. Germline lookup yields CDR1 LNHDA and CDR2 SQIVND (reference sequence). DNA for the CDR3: TGTGCCAGTAGTATGACTAGCGGGAGGGTCGGGGAGCTGTTTTTT. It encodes CASSMTSGRVGELFF.

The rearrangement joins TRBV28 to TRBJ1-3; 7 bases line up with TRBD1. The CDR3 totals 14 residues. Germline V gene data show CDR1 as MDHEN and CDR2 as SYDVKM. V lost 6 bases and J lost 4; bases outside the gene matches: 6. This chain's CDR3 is CASRQTGQGNTIYF. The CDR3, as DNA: TGTGCCAGCAGGCAGACAGGGCAAGGAAACACCATATATTTT.

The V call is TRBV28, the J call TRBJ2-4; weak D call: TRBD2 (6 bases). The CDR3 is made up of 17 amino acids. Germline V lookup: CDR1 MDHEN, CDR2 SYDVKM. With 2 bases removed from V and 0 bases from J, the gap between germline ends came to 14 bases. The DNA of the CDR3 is TGTGCCAGCAGTTTAGTTACCGGAGGGGTAGCCAAAAACATTCAGTACTTC. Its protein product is CASSLVTGGVAKNIQYF. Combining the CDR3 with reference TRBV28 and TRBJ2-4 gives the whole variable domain DVKVTQSSRYLVKRTGEKVFLECVQDMDHENMFWYRQDPGLGLRLIYFSYDVKMKEKGDIPEGYSVSREKKERFSLILESASTNQTSMYLCASSLVTGGVAKNIQYFGAGTRLSVL.

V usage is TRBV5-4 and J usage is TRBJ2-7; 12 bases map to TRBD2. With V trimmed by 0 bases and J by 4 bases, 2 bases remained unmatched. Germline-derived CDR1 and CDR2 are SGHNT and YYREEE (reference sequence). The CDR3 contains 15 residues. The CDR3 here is CASSLGTSGMYEQYF. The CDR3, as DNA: TGTGCCAGCAGCTTGGGGACTAGCGGGATGTACGAGCAGTACTTC.

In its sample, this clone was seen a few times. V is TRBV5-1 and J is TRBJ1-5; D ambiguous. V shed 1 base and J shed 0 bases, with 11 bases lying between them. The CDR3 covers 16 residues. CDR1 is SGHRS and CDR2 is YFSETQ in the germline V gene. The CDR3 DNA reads TGCGCCAGCAGCTTGTTGCCGGGAAGTAGCAATCAGCCCCAGCATTTT. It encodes CASSLLPGSSNQPQHF.

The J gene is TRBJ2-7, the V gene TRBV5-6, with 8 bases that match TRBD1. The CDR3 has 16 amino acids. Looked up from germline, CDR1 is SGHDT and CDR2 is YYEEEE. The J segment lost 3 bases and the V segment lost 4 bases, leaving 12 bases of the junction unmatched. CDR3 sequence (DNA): TGTGCCAGCAGCCTGCGACAGGGGATTAGTAACTACGAGCAGTACTTC. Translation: CASSLRQGISNYEQYF.